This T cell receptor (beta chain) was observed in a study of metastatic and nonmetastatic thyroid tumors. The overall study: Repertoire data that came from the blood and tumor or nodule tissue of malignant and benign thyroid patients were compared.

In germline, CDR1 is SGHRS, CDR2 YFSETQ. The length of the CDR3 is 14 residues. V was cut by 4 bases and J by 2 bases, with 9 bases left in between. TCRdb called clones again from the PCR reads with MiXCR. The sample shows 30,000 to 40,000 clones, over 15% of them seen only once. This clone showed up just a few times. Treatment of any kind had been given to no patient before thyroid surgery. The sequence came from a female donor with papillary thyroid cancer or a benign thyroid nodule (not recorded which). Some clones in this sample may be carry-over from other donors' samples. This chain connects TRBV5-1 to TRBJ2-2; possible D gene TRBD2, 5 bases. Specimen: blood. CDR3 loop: CASSLTINTGELFF. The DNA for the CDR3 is TGCGCCAGCAGCCTGACTATTAACACCGGGGAGCTGTTTTTT. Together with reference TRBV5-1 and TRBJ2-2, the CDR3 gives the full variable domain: KAGVTQTPRYLIKTRGQQVTLSCSPISGHRSVSWYQQTPGQGLQFLFEYFSETQRNKGNFPGRFSGRQFSNSRSEMNVSTLELGDSALYLCASSLTINTGELFFGEGSRLTVL.